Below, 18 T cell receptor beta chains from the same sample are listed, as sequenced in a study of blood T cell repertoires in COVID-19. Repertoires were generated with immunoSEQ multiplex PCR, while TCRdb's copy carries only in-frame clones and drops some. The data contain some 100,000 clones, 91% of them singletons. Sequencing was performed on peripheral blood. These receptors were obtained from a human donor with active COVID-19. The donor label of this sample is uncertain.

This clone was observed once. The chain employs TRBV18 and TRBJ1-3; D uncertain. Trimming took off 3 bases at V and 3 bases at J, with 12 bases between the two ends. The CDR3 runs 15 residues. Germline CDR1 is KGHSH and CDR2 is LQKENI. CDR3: CASSPPSTYGNTIYF. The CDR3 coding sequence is TGTGCCAGCTCACCCCCCTCGACTTATGGAAACACCATATATTTT.

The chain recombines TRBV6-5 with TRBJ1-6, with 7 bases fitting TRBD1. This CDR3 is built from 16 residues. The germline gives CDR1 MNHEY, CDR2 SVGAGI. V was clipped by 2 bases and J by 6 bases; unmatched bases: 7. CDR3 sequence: CASSYRGQASNSPLHF. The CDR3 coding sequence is TGTGCCAGCAGTTACCGCGGACAGGCGAGTAATTCACCCCTCCACTTT.

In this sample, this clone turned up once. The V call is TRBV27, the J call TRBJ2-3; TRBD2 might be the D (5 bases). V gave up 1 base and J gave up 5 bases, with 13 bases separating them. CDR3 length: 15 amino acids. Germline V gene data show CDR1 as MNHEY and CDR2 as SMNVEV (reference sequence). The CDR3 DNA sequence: TGTGCCAGCAGTTTATTGGGAGTTTTAGGAGATACGCAGTATTTT. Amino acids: CASSLLGVLGDTQYF.

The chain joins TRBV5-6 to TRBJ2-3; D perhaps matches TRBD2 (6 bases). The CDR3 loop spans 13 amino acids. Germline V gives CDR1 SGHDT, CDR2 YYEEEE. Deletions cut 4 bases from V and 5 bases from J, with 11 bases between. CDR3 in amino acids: CASSPLGGDTQYF. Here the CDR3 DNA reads TGTGCCAGCAGCCCCCTGGGAGGAGATACGCAGTATTTT.

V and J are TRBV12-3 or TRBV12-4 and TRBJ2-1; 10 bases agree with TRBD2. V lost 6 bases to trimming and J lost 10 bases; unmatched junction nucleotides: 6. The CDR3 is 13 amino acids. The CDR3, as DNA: TGTGCCAGCAGACCCATTAGCGGGGGGGAGCAGTTCTTC. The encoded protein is CASRPISGGEQFF.

DNA for the CDR3: TGTGCCAGCAGCTTTGAGGGCGACCGGTCTCGGTACTTC. Translation: CASSFEGDRSRYF. V gene TRBV11-2 combines with J gene TRBJ2-7; D might be TRBD2 (5 bases). V shed 3 bases and J shed 12 bases, with 18 bases lying between them. There are 13 residues in the CDR3. Germline CDR1 is SGHAT and CDR2 is FQNNGV.

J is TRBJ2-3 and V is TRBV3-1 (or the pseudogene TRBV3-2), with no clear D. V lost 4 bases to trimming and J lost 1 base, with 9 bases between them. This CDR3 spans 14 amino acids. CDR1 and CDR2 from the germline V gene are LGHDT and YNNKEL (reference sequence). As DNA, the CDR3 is TGTGCCAGCAGCCCGTTATCCGGCACAGATACGCAGTATTTT. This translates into CASSPLSGTDTQYF.

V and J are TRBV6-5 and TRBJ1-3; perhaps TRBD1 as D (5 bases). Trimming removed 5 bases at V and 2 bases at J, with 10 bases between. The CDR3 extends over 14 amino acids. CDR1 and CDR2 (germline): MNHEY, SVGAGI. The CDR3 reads CASSNRGAGNTIYF. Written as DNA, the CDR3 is TGTGCCAGCAGTAACCGGGGGGCTGGAAACACCATATATTTT.

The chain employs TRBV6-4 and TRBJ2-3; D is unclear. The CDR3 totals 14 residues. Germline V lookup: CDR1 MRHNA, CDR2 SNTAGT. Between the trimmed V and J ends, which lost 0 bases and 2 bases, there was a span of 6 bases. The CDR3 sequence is CASSDSAVTDTQYF. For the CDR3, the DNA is TGTGCCAGCAGTGACTCGGCGGTCACAGATACGCAGTATTTT.

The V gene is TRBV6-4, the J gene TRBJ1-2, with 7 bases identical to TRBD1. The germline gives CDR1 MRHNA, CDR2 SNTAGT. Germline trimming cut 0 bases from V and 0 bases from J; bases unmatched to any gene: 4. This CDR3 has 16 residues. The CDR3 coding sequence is TGTGCCAGCAGTGACTCTTCCACAGGGGCTAACTATGGCTACACCTTC. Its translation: CASSDSSTGANYGYTF.

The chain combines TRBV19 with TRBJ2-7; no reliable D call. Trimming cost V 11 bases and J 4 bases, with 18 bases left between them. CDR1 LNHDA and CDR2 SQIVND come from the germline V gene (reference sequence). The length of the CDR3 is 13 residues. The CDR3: CAFQSKSWYEQYF. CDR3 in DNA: TGTGCCTTTCAGTCGAAATCGTGGTACGAGCAGTACTTC.

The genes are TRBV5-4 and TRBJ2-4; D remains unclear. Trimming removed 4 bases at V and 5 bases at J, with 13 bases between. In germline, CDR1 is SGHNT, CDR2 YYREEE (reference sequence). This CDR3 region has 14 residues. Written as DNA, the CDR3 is TGTGCCAGCAGCGAAGAACCGGGTCAAAACATTCAGTACTTC. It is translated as CASSEEPGQNIQYF.

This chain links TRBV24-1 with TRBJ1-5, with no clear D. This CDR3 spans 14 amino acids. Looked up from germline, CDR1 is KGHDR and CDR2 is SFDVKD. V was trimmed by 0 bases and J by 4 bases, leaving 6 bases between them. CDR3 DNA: TGTGCCACCAGTGATTTGGGAGGGAATCAGCCCCAGCATTTT. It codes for CATSDLGGNQPQHF.

The CDR3 bases are TGTGCCAGCAGCGCCCAACGACCGGGACAGCCTGTCTATGGCTACACCTTC. Translated: CASSAQRPGQPVYGYTF. The J gene is TRBJ1-2, the V gene TRBV9, with 7 bases that match TRBD1. Germline V gives CDR1 SGDLS, CDR2 YYNGEE. Losses at the gene ends were 3 bases for V and 4 bases for J; bases not matched to a gene: 15. CDR3 size: 17 residues.

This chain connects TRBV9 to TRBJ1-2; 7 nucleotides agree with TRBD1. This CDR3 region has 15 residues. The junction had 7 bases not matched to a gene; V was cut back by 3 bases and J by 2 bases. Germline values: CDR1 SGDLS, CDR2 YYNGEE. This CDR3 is CASSDHLQGNYGYTF. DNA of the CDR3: TGTGCCAGCAGCGATCACCTACAGGGGAACTATGGCTACACCTTC.

In DNA, the CDR3 is TGTGCCAGCAGCTTAGGATCCGGACAGGGGAGCTACACCTTC. Amino acids: CASSLGSGQGSYTF. This chain uses TRBV11-2 with TRBJ1-2; 9 bases are shared with TRBD1. The CDR3 extends over 14 amino acids. Germline CDR1 SGHAT, CDR2 FQNNGV. Trimming removed 1 base from V and 9 bases from J; junction bases left unmatched: 6.

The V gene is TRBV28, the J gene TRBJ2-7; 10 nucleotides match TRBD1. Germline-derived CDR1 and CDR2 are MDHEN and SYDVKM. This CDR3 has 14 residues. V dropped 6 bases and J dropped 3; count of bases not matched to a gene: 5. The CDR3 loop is CASSLGQGLYEQYF. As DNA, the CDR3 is TGTGCCAGCAGCCTGGGACAGGGGCTCTACGAGCAGTACTTC. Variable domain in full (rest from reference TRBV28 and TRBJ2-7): DVKVTQSSRYLVKRTGEKVFLECVQDMDHENMFWYRQDPGLGLRLIYFSYDVKMKEKGDIPEGYSVSREKKERFSLILESASTNQTSMYLCASSLGQGLYEQYFGPGTRLTVT.

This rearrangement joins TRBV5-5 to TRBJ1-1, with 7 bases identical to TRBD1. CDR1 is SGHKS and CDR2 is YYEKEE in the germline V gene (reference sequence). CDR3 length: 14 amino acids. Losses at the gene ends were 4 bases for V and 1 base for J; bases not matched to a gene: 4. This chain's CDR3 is CASSLGQSNTEAFF. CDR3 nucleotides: TGTGCCAGCAGCCTGGGACAGTCGAACACTGAAGCTTTCTTT.